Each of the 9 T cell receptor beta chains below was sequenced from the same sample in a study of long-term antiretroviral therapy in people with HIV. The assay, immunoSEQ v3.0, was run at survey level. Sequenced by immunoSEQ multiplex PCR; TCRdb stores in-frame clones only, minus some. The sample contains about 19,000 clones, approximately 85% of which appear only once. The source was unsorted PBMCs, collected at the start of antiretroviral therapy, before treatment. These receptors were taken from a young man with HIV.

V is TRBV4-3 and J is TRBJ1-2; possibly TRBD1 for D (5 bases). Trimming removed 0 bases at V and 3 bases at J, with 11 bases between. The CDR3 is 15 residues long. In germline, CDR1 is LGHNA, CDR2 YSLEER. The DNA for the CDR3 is TGCGCCAGCAGCCAAGATTTCGCAGGGTACTATGGCTACACCTTC. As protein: CASSQDFAGYYGYTF.

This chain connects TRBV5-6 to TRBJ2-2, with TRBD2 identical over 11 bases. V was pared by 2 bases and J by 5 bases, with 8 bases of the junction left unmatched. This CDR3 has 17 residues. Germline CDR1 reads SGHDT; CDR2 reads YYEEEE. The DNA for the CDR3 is TGTGCCAGCAGCTTACTAGCGGGAGCCGCGTGGACCGGGGAGCTGTTTTTT. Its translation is CASSLLAGAAWTGELFF.

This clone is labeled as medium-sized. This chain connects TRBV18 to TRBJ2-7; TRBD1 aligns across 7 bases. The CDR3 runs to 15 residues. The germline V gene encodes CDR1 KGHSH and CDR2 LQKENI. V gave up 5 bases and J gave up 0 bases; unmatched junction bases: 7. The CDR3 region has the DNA TGTGCCAGCTCAGGGTCTGGACAGGACTCCTACGAGCAGTACTTC. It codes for CASSGSGQDSYEQYF.

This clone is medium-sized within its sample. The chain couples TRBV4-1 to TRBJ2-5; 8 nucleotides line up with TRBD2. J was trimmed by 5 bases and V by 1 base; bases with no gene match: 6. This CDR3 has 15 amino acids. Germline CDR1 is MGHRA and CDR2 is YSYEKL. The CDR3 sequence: CASSQVAGLGETQYF. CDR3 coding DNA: TGCGCCAGCAGCCAAGTAGCGGGGTTGGGTGAGACCCAGTACTTC.

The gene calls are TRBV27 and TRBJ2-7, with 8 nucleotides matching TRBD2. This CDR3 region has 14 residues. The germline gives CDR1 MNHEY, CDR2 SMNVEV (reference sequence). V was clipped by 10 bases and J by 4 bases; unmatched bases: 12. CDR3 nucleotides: TGTGCCACCTCGCTATCCCGGGAGGGGTACGAGCAGTACTTC. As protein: CATSLSREGYEQYF.

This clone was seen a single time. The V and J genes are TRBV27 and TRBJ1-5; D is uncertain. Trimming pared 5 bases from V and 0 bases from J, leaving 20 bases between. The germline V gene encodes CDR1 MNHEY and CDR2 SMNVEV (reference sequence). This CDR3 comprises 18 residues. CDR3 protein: CASSPYPPRKISNQPQHF. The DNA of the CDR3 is TGTGCCAGCAGTCCATATCCCCCCAGAAAGATTAGCAATCAGCCCCAGCATTTT.

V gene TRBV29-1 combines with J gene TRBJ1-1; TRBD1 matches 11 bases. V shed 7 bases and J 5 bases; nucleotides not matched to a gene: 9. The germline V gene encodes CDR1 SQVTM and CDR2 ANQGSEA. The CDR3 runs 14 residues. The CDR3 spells CSAGQGAIWTEAFF. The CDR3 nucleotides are TGCAGCGCAGGACAGGGGGCAATATGGACTGAAGCTTTCTTT.

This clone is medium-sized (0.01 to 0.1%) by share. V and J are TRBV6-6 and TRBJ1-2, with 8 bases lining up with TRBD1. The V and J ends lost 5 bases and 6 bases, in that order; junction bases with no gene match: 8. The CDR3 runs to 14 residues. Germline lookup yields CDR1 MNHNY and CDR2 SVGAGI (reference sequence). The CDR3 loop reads CASSPLGQVDGYTF. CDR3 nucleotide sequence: TGTGCCAGCAGTCCGTTGGGACAGGTCGATGGCTACACCTTC.

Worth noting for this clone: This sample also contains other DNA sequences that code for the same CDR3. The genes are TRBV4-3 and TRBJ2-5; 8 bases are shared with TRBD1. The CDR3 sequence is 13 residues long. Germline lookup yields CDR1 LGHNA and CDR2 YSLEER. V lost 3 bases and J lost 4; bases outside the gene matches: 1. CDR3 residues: CASSQDRVETQYF. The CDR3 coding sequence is TGCGCCAGCAGCCAGGACAGGGTAGAGACCCAGTACTTC.